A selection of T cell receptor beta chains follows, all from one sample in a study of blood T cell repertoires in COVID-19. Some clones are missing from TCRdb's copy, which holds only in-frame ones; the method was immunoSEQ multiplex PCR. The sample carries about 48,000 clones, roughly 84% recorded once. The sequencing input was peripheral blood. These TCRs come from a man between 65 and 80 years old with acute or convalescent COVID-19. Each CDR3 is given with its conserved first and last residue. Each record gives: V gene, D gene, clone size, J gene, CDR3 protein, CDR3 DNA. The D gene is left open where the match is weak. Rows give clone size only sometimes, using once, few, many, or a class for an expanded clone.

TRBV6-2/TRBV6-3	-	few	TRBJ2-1	CASSYSTIRGEQFF	TGTGCCAGCAGTTACTCTACGATCCGCGGTGAGCAGTTCTTC
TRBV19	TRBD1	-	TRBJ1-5	CASSVGTVGQPQHF	TGTGCCAGTAGTGTGGGGACAGTTGGACAGCCCCAGCATTTT
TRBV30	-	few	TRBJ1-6	CAWSRTEGSPLHF	TGTGCCTGGAGTAGGACAGAAGGTTCACCCCTCCACTTT
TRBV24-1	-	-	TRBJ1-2	CATSDQGRELGGWNGYTF	TGTGCCACCAGTGATCAAGGGCGGGAACTGGGGGGATGGAATGGCTACACCTTC
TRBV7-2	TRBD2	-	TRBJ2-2	CASSRTSGRGVNTGELFF	TGTGCCAGCAGCCGGACTAGCGGGAGGGGGGTAAACACCGGGGAGCTGTTTTTT
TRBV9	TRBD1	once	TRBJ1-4	CASSPLGQGGEKLFF	TGTGCCAGCAGCCCATTGGGACAGGGAGGTGAAAAACTGTTTTTT
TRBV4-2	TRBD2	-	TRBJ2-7	CASSLLAGGRNEQYF	TGTGCCAGCAGCTTACTAGCGGGAGGGCGGAACGAGCAGTACTTC
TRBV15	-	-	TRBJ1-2	CATSRGTPYGYTF	TGTGCCACCAGCAGGGGGACACCTTATGGCTACACCTTC
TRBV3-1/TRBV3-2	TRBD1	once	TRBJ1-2	CATSGVRGTGDERGYTF	TGTGCCACCTCTGGGGTTAGAGGGACAGGGGATGAAAGGGGCTACACCTTC
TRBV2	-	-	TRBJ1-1	CASKVDLGSTEAFF	TGTGCCAGCAAAGTTGACCTTGGGAGCACTGAAGCTTTCTTT
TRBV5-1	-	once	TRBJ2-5	CASSLGGSLQETQYF	TGCGCCAGCAGCTTGGGGGGCAGCCTCCAAGAGACCCAGTACTTC
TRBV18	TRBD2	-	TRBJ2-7	CASSLRTGTSGRSYEQYF	TGTGCCAGCTCATTACGCACCGGGACTAGCGGGAGATCCTACGAGCAGTACTTC
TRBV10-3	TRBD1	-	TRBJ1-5	CAIRADRQGNQPQHF	TGTGCCATCAGGGCGGACAGGCAGGGCAATCAGCCCCAGCATTTT
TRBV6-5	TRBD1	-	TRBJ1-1	CASSSRTGDRAFF	TGTGCCAGCAGTTCCCGAACAGGGGATCGAGCTTTCTTT
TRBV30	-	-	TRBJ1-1	CAWSPGVFGTEAFF	TGTGCCTGGAGTCCGGGAGTTTTCGGCACTGAAGCTTTCTTT
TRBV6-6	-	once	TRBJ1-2	CASSQRAWDGYTF	TGTGCCAGCAGCCAGCGGGCGTGGGATGGCTACACCTTC
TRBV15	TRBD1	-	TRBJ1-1	CATSRDRQGAYTEAFF	TGTGCCACCAGCAGAGATCGTCAGGGGGCGTACACTGAAGCTTTCTTT
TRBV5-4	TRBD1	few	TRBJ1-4	CASSLGGGQGVNEKLFF	TGTGCCAGCAGCTTGGGGGGAGGACAGGGCGTTAATGAAAAACTGTTTTTT
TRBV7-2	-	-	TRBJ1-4	CASSPRTNEKLFF	TGTGCCAGCTCCCCGCGGACTAATGAAAAACTGTTTTTT
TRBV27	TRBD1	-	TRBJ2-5	CASSWGQGAGETQYF	TGTGCCAGCAGCTGGGGACAGGGGGCTGGTGAGACCCAGTACTTC
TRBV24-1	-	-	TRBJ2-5	CATSTGEGPGETQYF	TGTGCCACCAGTACCGGAGAGGGCCCGGGTGAGACCCAGTACTTC
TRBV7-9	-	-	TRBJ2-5	CASSPGAGETQYF	TGTGCCAGCAGCCCTGGGGCAGGGGAGACCCAGTACTTC
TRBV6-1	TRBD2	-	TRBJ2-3	CATLASGEGDTQYF	TGTGCCACTCTGGCCAGCGGGGAGGGAGATACGCAGTATTTT
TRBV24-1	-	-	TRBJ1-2	CATSDGGDGYTF	TGTGCCACCAGTGATGGCGGGGATGGCTACACCTTC
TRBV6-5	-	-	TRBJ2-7	CASHPIEGYEQYF	TGTGCCAGCCACCCGATCGAGGGTTACGAGCAGTACTTC
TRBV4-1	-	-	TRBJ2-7	CASSQDHSSLFEQYF	TGCGCCAGCAGCCAAGATCACTCGAGCTTATTCGAGCAGTACTTC
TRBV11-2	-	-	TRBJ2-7	CASTGSSTVYEQYF	TGTGCCAGCACCGGCTCCTCGACTGTTTACGAGCAGTACTTC
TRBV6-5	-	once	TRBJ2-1	CASSPGDRGRNEQFF	TGTGCCAGCAGCCCGGGGGATCGGGGTAGAAATGAGCAGTTCTTC
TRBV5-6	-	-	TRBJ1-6	CASSFYDAQGRNSPLHF	TGTGCCAGCAGCTTCTATGATGCGCAGGGGCGAAATTCACCCCTCCACTTT
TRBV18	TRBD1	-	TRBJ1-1	CASSPNRGEAFF	TGTGCCAGCTCACCCAACAGGGGTGAAGCTTTCTTT
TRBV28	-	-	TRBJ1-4	CASSLAGRGPGKLFF	TGTGCCAGCAGTTTAGCGGGTCGGGGTCCGGGAAAACTGTTTTTT
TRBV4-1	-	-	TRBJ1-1	CASSQDQLPGRGWHTEAFF	TGCGCCAGCAGCCAAGATCAGTTGCCAGGCAGGGGATGGCACACTGAAGCTTTCTTT
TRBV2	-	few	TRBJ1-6	CASSALGQNSPLHF	TGTGCCAGCAGTGCCCTAGGACAAAATTCACCCCTCCACTTT
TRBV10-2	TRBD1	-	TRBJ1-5	CASSESYGRGRPGNQPQHF	TGCGCCAGCAGTGAGTCTTACGGCAGGGGGCGACCGGGCAATCAGCCCCAGCATTTT
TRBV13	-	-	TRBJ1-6	CASSLGQGNSPLHF	TGTGCCAGCAGCTTAGGCCAGGGGAATTCACCCCTCCACTTT
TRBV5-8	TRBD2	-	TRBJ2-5	CASSRGLAGQETQYF	TGTGCCAGCAGCCGGGGACTAGCGGGGCAAGAGACCCAGTACTTC
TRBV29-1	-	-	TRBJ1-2	CSVEKQGAGYTF	TGCAGCGTTGAAAAACAGGGAGCTGGCTACACCTTC
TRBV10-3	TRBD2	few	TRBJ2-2	CAISESGGDTGELFF	TGTGCCATCAGTGAGTCGGGAGGGGACACCGGGGAGCTGTTTTTT
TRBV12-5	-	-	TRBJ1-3	CASGPDSFGNTIYF	TGTGCTAGTGGACCGGACAGTTTTGGAAACACCATATATTTT
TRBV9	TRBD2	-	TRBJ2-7	CASSPRGDYEQYF	TGTGCCAGCAGCCCTCGGGGGGACTACGAGCAGTACTTC
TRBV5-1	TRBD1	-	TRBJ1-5	CASSPGQGNQPQHF	TGCGCCAGCAGCCCGGGACAGGGCAATCAGCCCCAGCATTTT
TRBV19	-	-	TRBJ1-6	CASSDTKLVRSPLHF	TGTGCCAGTAGCGACACAAAGTTGGTACGGTCACCCCTCCACTTT
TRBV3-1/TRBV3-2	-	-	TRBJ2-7	CASSPSSYEQYF	TGTGCCAGCAGTCCTAGCTCCTACGAGCAGTACTTC
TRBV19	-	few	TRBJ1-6	CASSIPSGNGNSPLHF	TGTGCCAGTAGTATCCCCTCGGGGAACGGGAATTCACCCCTCCACTTT
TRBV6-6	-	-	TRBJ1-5	CASSYLRSGEPQHF	TGTGCCAGCAGTTACCTTCGGTCCGGGGAGCCCCAGCATTTT
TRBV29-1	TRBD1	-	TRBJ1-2	CSGHRGASEGYTF	TGCAGCGGTCACAGGGGCGCCTCAGAGGGCTACACCTTC
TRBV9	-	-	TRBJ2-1	CASSVGGRNNEQFF	TGTGCCAGCAGCGTAGGAGGCAGAAACAATGAGCAGTTCTTC
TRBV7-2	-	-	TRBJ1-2	CASSLARAGVGRLSGGYTF	TGTGCCAGCAGCTTAGCTCGGGCAGGCGTTGGGAGGCTTTCTGGCGGCTACACCTTC
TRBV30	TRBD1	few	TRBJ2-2	CAWRKTGGTGELFF	TGTGCCTGGAGGAAGACAGGGGGCACCGGGGAGCTGTTTTTT
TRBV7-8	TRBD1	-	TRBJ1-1	CASSVTGVGEAFF	TGTGCCAGCAGCGTGACAGGGGTGGGTGAAGCTTTCTTT
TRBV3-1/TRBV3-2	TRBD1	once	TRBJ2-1	CASSFRDREEFF	TGTGCCAGCAGTTTTCGGGACAGGGAGGAGTTCTTC
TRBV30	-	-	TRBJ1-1	CAWSPRGGLATEAFF	TGTGCCTGGAGTCCCCGGGGGGGGTTGGCCACTGAAGCTTTCTTT
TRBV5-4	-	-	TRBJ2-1	CASSSPPVGSYNEQFF	TGTGCCAGCAGTTCCCCCCCAGTTGGCTCCTACAATGAGCAGTTCTTC
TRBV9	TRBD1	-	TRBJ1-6	CASSVRQGDNSPLHF	TGTGCCAGCAGCGTTCGACAGGGGGACAATTCACCCCTCCACTTT
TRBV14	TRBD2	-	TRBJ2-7	CASSHAGLAGEQYF	TGTGCCAGCAGCCATGCGGGACTAGCTGGCGAGCAGTACTTC